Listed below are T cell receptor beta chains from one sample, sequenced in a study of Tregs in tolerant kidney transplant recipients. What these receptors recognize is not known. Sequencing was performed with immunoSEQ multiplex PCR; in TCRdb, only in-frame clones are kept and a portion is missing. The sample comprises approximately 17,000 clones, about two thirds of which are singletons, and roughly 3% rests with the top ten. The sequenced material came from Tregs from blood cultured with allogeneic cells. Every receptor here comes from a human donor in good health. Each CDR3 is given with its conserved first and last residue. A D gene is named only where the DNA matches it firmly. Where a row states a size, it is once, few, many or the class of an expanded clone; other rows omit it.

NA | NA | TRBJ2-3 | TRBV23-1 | TGCGCCAGCAGAATTGAAGCGAGCACAGATACGCAGTATTTT | CASRIEASTDTQYF
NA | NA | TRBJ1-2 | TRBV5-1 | TGCGCCAGCAGCTTGGAAGGGAGTGCAGTATATGGCTACACCTTC | CASSLEGSAVYGYTF
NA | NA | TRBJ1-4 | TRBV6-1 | TGTGCCAGCAGTGAGGTAAAAAAACTGTTTTTT | CASSEVKKLFF
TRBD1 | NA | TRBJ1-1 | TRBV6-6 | TGTGCCAGTCTCCCGAACAGGGGAGGAACTGAAGCTTTCTTT | CASLPNRGGTEAFF
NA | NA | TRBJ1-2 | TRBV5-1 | TGCGCCAGCAGCTTCTCGGGTCGGTATGGCTACACCTTC | CASSFSGRYGYTF
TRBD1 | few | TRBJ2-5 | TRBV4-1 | TGCGCCAGCAGCCAAGATGGCTACGGCGGAACAATAGGACAGGGAGAGACCCAGTACTTC | CASSQDGYGGTIGQGETQYF
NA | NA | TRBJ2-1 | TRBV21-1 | TGTGCCAGCTTCCGAGGGGGTACCCCATACAATGAGCAGTTCTTC | CASFRGGTPYNEQFF
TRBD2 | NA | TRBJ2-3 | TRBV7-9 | TGTGCCAGCAGCCCCGGACTAGCGGGGCCCACAGATACGCAGTATTTT | CASSPGLAGPTDTQYF
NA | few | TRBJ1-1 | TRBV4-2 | TGTGCCAGCAGCCGCGACGGGGGGAACACTGAAGCTTTCTTT | CASSRDGGNTEAFF
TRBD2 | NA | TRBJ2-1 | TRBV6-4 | TGTGCCAGCAGTGACGGGAGAGTCCTAGCGGGAACAAATGAGCAGTTCTTC | CASSDGRVLAGTNEQFF
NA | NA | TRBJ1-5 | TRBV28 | TGTGCCAGCAGGAGGGGCAATCAGCCCCAGCATTTT | CASRRGNQPQHF
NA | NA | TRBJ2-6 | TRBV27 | TGTGCCAGCAGTCTACTCGCCTCTGGGGCCAACGTCCTGACTTTC | CASSLLASGANVLTF
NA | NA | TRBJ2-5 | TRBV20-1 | TGCAGTGCCGAGGATGCGGAGACCCAGTACTTC | CSAEDAETQYF
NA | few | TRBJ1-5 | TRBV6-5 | TGTGCCAGCAGTTACTCTTTGGTTCGCAATCAGCCCCAGCATTTT | CASSYSLVRNQPQHF
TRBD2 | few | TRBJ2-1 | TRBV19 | TGTGCCAGCCAGGGACTAGCGGGAGTACCACCTAAGGATGAGCAGTTCTTC | CASQGLAGVPPKDEQFF
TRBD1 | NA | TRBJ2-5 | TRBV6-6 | TGTGCCAGCGCCAGGGGGCAAGAGACCCAGTACTTC | CASARGQETQYF
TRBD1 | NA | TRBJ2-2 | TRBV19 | TGTGCCAGCAACAGGGGTTCCGGGGAGCTGTTTTTT | CASNRGSGELFF
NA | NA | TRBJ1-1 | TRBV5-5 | TGTGCCAGCAGCTTCGAGGGAAAGAACACTGAAGCTTTCTTT | CASSFEGKNTEAFF
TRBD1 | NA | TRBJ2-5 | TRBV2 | TGTGCCAGCAGTCCCCCGCTCGGGACAGGGGGCGAGACCCAGTACTTC | CASSPPLGTGGETQYF
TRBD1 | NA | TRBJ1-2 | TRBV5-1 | TGCGCCAGCAGCTTGGTCCTTAGGGGGCGCCAGGGCTACACCTTC | CASSLVLRGRQGYTF
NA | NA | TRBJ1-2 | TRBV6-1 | TGTGCCAGCAAATGGACAGCGGGGTTCTATGGCTACACCTTC | CASKWTAGFYGYTF
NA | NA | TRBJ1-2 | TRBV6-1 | TGTGCCAGCAGCCCCCAGGGAGGTGGCTACACCTTC | CASSPQGGGYTF
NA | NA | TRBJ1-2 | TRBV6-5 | TGTGCCAGCAGTTACTCCACCCGCGGGGCGAGGTACACCTTC | CASSYSTRGARYTF
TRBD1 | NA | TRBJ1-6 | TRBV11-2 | TGTGCCAGCAGCTTCGGACAGGGCGGAACGCTCCACTTT | CASSFGQGGTLHF
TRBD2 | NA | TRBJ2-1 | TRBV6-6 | TGTGCCAGCAGTTCCAGATGGAGCGGGACTGGGAATGAGCAGTTCTTC | CASSSRWSGTGNEQFF
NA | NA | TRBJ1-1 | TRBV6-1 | TGTGCCAGCAGTGAAGCCTACAGGGTGAACACTGAAGCTTTCTTT | CASSEAYRVNTEAFF
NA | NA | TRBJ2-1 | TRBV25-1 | TGTGCCAGCAGTGAATTGACTGGGACCTACAATGAGCAGTTCTTC | CASSELTGTYNEQFF
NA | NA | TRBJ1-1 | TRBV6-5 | TGTGCCACCAGAACAAGGGCTGAAGCTTTCTTT | CATRTRAEAFF